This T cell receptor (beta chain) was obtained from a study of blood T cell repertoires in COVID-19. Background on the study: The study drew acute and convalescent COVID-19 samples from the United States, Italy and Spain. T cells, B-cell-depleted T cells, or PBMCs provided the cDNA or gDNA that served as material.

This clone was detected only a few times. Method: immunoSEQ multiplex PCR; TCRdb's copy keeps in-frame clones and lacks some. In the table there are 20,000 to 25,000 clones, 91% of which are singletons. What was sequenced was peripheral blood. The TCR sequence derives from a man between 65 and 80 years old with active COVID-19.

CDR3 DNA sequence: TGTGCCAGCAGCTTGGCCGAGAATAATAATTCACCCCTCCACTTT. Translating gives CASSLAENNNSPLHF. The genes are TRBV5-5 and TRBJ1-6; unclear D gene. The germline V and J ends were trimmed by 0 bases and 5 bases, with 9 bases remaining between them. CDR3 length: 15 residues. Germline V CDR1 and CDR2: SGHKS, YYEKEE (reference sequence). The whole variable domain, filled in from reference TRBV5-5 and TRBJ1-6, reads DAGVTQSPTHLIKTRGQQVTLRCSPISGHKSVSWYQQVLGQGPQFIFQYYEKEERGRGNFPDRFSARQFPNYSSELNVNALLLGDSALYLCASSLAENNNSPLHFGNGTRLTVT.